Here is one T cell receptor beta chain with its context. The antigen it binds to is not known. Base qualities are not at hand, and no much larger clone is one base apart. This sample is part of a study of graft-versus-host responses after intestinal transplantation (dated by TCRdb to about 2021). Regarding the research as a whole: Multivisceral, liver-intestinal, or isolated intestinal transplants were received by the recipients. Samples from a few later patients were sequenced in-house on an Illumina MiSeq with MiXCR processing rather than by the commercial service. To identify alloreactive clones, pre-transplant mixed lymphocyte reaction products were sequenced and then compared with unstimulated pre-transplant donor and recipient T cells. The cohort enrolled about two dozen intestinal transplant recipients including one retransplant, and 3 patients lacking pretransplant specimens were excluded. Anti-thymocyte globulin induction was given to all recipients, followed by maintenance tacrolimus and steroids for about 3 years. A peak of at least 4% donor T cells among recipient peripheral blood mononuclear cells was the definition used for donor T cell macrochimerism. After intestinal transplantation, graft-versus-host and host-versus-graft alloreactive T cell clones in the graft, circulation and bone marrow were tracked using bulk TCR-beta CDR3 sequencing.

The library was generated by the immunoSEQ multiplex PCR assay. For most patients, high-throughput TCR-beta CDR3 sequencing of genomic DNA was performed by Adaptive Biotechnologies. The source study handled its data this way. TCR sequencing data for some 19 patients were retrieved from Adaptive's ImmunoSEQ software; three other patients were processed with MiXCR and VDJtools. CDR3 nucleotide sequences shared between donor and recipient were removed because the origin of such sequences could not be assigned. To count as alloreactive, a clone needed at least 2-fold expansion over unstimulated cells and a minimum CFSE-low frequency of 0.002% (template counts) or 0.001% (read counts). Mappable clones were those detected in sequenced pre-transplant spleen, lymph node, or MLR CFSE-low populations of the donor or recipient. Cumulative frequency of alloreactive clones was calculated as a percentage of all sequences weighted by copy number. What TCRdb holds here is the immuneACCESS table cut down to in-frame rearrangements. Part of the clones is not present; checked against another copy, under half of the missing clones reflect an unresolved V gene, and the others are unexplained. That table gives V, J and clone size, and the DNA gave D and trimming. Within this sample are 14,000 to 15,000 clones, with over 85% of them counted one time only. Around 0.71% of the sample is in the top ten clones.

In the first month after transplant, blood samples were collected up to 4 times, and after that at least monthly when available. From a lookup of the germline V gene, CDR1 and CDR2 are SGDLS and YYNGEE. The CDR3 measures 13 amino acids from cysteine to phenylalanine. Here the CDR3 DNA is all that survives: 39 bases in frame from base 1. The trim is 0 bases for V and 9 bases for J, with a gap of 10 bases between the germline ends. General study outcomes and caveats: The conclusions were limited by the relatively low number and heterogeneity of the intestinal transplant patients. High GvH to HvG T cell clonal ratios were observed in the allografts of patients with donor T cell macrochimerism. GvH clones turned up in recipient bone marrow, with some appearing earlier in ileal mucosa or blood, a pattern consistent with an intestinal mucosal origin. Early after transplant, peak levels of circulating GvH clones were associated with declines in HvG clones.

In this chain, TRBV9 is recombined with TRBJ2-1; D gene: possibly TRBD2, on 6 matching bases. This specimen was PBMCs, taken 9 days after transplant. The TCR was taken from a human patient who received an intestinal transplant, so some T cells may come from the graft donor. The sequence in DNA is TGTGCCAGCAGCGTAGCGGGAGAGGGTGAGCAGTTCTTC. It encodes CASSVAGEGEQFF.